The sequence of this TCR beta chain was determined in a study of cytomegalovirus exposure and HLA in healthy donors. Whole-study results and caveats: High sensitivity and specificity were reportedly achieved when the classifier diagnosed cytomegalovirus status. Follow-up analysis later connected one missense variant in DCLRE1C with trimming of TCR beta V- and J-genes. The study designated 160 or so TCR beta chains cytomegalovirus-associated.

Vbeta (60) and Jbeta (13) primers were used in the PCR. Assay used: immunoSEQ multiplex PCR; TCRdb lists only in-frame clones, some missing. Of 150,000 to 200,000 clones listed, roughly 72% are singletons. CDR3 size: 17 residues. Germline values: CDR1 SNHLY, CDR2 FYNNEI. Trimming shortened V by 2 bases and J by 6 bases, and 20 bases separated the two germline ends. Remarks on this clone: The target antigen is unknown.

The chain recombines TRBV2 with TRBJ1-5, with D possibly TRBD1 on 6 matching bases. The sequenced material came from PBMCs. The TCR originated in a woman younger than 45 in good health and CMV-seropositive. The CDR3 loop reads CASSERASQGSGQPQHF. The CDR3 DNA follows: TGTGCCAGCAGTGAAAGAGCCTCACAGGGTTCGGGTCAGCCCCAGCATTTT.